This T cell receptor beta chain was sequenced for a study of follicular helper T cells after annual influenza vaccination. With regard to this clone: As yet, its antigen is unknown.

Sample time point: 2015-2016 season, pre-vaccination. No donor had influenza vaccine in the prior 6 months; all lived in the community. In germline, CDR1 is SNHLY, CDR2 FYNNEI. The CDR3 consists of 14 residues. V was cut by 4 bases and J by 2 bases, with 11 bases left in between. TCRdb keeps only in-frame clones here, not all; method: immunoSEQ multiplex PCR. There are 9,500 to 13,000 clones in the sample; roughly 80% occur only once, and less than 4.5% lies in the top ten. Study results and caveats: Day 7 ICOS+CD38+ clones were most often found later in ICOS-CD38- cTfh cells.

The sample in question was CXCR5+ CD38- circulating T follicular helper cells from blood, obtained on the day of influenza vaccination. The subset is: circulating Tfh, non-naive CD4+CXCR5+PD-1+ (ICOS+CD38+ or ICOS-CD38-). The chain employs TRBV2 and TRBJ2-5; a weak D match, TRBD1 (6 bases). The source is an adult who received the influenza vaccine. The CDR3 DNA reads as TGTGCCAGCAGTGCTGATCAGGGGCAAGAGACCCAGTACTTC. Translation gives CASSADQGQETQYF.